This TCR beta chain came from a study of blood T cell repertoires in COVID-19. Overall study context: COVID-19 samples collected from the United States, Italy and Spain covered acute and convalescent phases. PBMCs, B-cell-depleted T cells, or T cells provided the cDNA or gDNA that made up the material.

Source study methods: Nucleated cell number was recorded as an estimate derived from reference gene primer amplification. Sequencing used immunoSEQ multiplex PCR; TCRdb keeps in-frame clones, though not all of them. That table gives V, J and clone size, and the DNA gave D and trimming. The data show about 250,000 clones, about 93% seen once. This CDR3 is 17 amino acids long. V gene TRBV21-1 combines with J gene TRBJ2-2; the D segment call TRBD1 is taken from the table without a DNA check. TRBV21-1 is classified as a pseudogene. The sequence derives from a man younger than 45 with COVID-19, enrolled during active disease. The sequenced sample consisted of peripheral blood. As DNA, the CDR3 is TGTGCCAGCAGCAAAGTCGGCGACAGGGTGGCCACCGGGGAGCTGTTTTTT. This encodes CASSKVGDRVATGELFF.